This T cell receptor beta chain comes out of a study of PD-1 blockade in classical Hodgkin lymphoma. Clones were sequenced by immunoSEQ multiplex PCR, and TCRdb holds only the in-frame ones, with some missing. The sample records around 37,000 clones, roughly 92% being singletons. The junction had 4 bases not matched to a gene; V was cut back by 5 bases and J by 4 bases. The CDR3 has 15 amino acids. Germline V gene lookup returns CDR1 SGHTS and CDR2 YDEGEE. As for time point: cycle 4 day 1 (C4D1), after more than five weeks of nivolumab. The patients all showed relapse after autologous stem cell transplantation, while their brentuximab vedotin exposure varied. Purification of CD4+ T cells from thawed PBMCs was achieved by magnetic negative selection. Complete response, partial response or progressive disease were the best responses.

V and J are TRBV5-8 and TRBJ2-7, with TRBD2 matching over 15 bases. The TCR sequence derives from a human donor with classical Hodgkin lymphoma. The sample here was CD4+ T cells from blood, taken before the fourth cycle of nivolumab. The CDR3 protein is CASRRTSGRAYEQYF. The CDR3 DNA follows: TGTGCCAGCAGACGGACTAGCGGGAGGGCTTACGAGCAGTACTTC.